Listed below are T cell receptor beta chains from one sample, sequenced in a study of shared clonotypes between healthy human individuals. Produced via immunoSEQ multiplex PCR; TCRdb's table is partial and in-frame only. Of over a million clones listed, around 95% were seen once; the top ten hold over 1%. Source material: naive CD4+ T cells sorted from blood. These receptors were taken from a man in his thirties or forties in good health. Each CDR3 is given with its conserved first and last residue. Each record gives: D gene, CDR3 length, V gene, J gene, clone size, CDR3 DNA, CDR3 protein. The D gene is left open where the match is weak. Some rows mark clone size as missing; the rest say once, few, many or name a class of expanded clone.

>-|13|TRBV6-5|TRBJ2-1|-
TGTGCCAGCAGTCCTGACCCCTACAATGAGCAGTTCTTC
CASSPDPYNEQFF
>-|13|TRBV6-6|TRBJ2-3|-
TGTGCCAGCAGCTTCACAAGGGTAGATACGCAGTATTTT
CASSFTRVDTQYF
>-|13|TRBV12-5|TRBJ1-2|-
TGTGCTAGTGGTTTGGCCCAGGATAGGAGCTACACCTTC
CASGLAQDRSYTF
>TRBD1|15|TRBV12-5|TRBJ1-1|-
TGTGCTAGTGGTTCCCCTGGGGGACAGGGCACTGAAGCTTTCTTT
CASGSPGGQGTEAFF
>TRBD1|17|TRBV7-9|TRBJ1-5|once
TGTGCCAGCAGCACCGGGACAGGGTCGATCTGGGGTCAGCCCCAGCATTTT
CASSTGTGSIWGQPQHF
>-|18|TRBV5-1|TRBJ1-5|-
TGCGCCAGCAGTCAAGGTGGGCCCGAATTTTATAGCAATCAGCCCCAGCATTTT
CASSQGGPEFYSNQPQHF
>TRBD2|16|TRBV28|TRBJ2-1|-
TGTGCCAGCGTGGACGGGGGGGACAACGGCAACAATGAGCAGTTCTTC
CASVDGGDNGNNEQFF
>TRBD1|16|TRBV5-1|TRBJ2-3|-
TGCGCCAGCAGCCTCCCTACAGGGGACGACACAGATACGCAGTATTTT
CASSLPTGDDTDTQYF
>-|13|TRBV5-4|TRBJ2-7|-
TGTGCCAGCAGCGCAGTCTCTTTCGACGAGCAGTACTTC
CASSAVSFDEQYF
>-|11|TRBV2|TRBJ2-7|-
TGTGCCAGCAGCACTTCCTACGAGCAGTACTTC
CASSTSYEQYF
>-|15|TRBV10-3|TRBJ1-3|-
TGTGCCATCAGTCCAGACATGGCCCCTGGAAACACCATATATTTT
CAISPDMAPGNTIYF
>TRBD1|14|TRBV6-1|TRBJ2-3|-
TGTGCCAGCTGGACAGGGACGCACACAGATACGCAGTATTTT
CASWTGTHTDTQYF
>TRBD2|14|TRBV7-9|TRBJ2-7|-
TGTGCCAGCAGCGAAACAGTAGCGGGGTACGAGCAGTACTTC
CASSETVAGYEQYF
>-|16|TRBV6-5|TRBJ1-2|-
TGTGCCAGCAGTTACTCGACCATTTCGGGGAACTATGGCTACACCTTC
CASSYSTISGNYGYTF
>TRBD1|16|TRBV10-3|TRBJ1-2|-
TGTGCCATCAGTGAGTCTTGGACAGGTTCTAACTATGGCTACACCTTC
CAISESWTGSNYGYTF
>-|13|TRBV5-1|TRBJ2-3|-
TGCGCCAGCAGCTCCGGAACAGGATGGACGCAGTATTTT
CASSSGTGWTQYF
>-|16|TRBV11-2|TRBJ1-1|-
TGTGCCAGCAGCTTACCCTGGGCCCTAGGGAACACTGAAGCTTTCTTT
CASSLPWALGNTEAFF